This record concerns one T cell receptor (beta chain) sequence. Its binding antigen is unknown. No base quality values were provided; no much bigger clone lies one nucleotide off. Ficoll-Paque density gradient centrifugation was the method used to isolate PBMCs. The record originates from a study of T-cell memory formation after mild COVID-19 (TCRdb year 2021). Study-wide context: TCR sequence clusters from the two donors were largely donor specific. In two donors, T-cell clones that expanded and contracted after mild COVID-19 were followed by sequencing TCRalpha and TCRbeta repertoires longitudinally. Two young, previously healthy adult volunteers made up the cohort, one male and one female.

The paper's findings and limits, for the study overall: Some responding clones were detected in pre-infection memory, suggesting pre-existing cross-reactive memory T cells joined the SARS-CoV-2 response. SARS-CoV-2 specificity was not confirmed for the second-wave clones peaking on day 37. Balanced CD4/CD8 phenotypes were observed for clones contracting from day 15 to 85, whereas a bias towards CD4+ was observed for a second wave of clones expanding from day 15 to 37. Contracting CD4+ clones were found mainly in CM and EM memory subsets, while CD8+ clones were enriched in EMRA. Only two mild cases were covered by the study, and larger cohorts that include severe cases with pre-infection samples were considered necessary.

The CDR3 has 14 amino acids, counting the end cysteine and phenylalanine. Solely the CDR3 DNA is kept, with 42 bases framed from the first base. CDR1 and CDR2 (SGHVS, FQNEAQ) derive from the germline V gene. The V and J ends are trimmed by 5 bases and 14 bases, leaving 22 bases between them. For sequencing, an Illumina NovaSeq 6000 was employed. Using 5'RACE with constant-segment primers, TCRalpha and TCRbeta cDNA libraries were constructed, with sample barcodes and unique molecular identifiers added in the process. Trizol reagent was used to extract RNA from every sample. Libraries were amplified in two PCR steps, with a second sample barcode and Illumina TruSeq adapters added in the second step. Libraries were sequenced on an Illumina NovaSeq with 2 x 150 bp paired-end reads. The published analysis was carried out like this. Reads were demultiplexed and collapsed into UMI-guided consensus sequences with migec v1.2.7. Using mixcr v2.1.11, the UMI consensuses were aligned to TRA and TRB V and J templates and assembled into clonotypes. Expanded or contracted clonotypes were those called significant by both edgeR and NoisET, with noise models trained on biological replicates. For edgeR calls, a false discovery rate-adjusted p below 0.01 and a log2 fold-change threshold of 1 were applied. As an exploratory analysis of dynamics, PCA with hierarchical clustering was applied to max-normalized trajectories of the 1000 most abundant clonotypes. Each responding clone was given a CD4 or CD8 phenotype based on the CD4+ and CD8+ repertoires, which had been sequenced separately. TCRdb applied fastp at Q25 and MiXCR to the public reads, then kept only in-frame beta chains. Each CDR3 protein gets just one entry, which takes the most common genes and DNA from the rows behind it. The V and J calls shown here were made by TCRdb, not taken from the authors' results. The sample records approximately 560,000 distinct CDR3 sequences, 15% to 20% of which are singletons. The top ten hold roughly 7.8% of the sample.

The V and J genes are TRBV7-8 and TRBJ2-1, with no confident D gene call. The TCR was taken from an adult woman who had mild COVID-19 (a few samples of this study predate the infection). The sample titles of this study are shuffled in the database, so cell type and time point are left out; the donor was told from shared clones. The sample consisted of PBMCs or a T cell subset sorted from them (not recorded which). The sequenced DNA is TGTGCCAGCAGCCATAAGACCCCCGACATGTTTAAGTTCTTC. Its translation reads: CASSHKTPDMFKFF. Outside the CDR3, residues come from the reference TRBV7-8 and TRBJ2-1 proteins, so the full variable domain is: GAGVSQSPRYKVAKRGQDVALRCDPISGHVSLFWYQQALGQGPEFLTYFQNEAQLDKSGLPSDRFFAERPEGSVSTLKIQRTQQEDSAVYLCASSHKTPDMFKFFGPGTRLTVL.